This T cell receptor beta chain was profiled in a study of blood T cell repertoires in COVID-19. On the study more broadly: Spain, Italy and the United States supplied samples that represented acute and convalescent COVID-19. The cDNA or gDNA used as material had been derived from T cells, B-cell-depleted T cells, or PBMCs.

The CDR3 contains 14 residues. The ends were cut back, 6 bases at V and 7 bases at J, with 16 bases in the middle. The germline V gene encodes CDR1 KGHSH and CDR2 LQKENI. Original processing methods: Counts of nucleated cells, estimated from reference gene primer amplification, were obtained. Assay used: immunoSEQ multiplex PCR; TCRdb lists only in-frame clones, some missing. V and J calls plus clone size are reproduced from that table; the DNA served to infer D and trimming. The sample has about 74,000 clones; over 85% are singletons. The clonotype was recovered from a middle-aged man with acute or convalescent COVID-19. The sequenced material came from peripheral blood. V and J are TRBV18 and TRBJ2-1; D possibly corresponds to TRBD2 (6 bases). Here the CDR3 reads CASSITGSGNEQFF. In DNA, the CDR3 is TGTGCCAGCTCTATAACCGGGAGTGGGAATGAGCAGTTCTTC.